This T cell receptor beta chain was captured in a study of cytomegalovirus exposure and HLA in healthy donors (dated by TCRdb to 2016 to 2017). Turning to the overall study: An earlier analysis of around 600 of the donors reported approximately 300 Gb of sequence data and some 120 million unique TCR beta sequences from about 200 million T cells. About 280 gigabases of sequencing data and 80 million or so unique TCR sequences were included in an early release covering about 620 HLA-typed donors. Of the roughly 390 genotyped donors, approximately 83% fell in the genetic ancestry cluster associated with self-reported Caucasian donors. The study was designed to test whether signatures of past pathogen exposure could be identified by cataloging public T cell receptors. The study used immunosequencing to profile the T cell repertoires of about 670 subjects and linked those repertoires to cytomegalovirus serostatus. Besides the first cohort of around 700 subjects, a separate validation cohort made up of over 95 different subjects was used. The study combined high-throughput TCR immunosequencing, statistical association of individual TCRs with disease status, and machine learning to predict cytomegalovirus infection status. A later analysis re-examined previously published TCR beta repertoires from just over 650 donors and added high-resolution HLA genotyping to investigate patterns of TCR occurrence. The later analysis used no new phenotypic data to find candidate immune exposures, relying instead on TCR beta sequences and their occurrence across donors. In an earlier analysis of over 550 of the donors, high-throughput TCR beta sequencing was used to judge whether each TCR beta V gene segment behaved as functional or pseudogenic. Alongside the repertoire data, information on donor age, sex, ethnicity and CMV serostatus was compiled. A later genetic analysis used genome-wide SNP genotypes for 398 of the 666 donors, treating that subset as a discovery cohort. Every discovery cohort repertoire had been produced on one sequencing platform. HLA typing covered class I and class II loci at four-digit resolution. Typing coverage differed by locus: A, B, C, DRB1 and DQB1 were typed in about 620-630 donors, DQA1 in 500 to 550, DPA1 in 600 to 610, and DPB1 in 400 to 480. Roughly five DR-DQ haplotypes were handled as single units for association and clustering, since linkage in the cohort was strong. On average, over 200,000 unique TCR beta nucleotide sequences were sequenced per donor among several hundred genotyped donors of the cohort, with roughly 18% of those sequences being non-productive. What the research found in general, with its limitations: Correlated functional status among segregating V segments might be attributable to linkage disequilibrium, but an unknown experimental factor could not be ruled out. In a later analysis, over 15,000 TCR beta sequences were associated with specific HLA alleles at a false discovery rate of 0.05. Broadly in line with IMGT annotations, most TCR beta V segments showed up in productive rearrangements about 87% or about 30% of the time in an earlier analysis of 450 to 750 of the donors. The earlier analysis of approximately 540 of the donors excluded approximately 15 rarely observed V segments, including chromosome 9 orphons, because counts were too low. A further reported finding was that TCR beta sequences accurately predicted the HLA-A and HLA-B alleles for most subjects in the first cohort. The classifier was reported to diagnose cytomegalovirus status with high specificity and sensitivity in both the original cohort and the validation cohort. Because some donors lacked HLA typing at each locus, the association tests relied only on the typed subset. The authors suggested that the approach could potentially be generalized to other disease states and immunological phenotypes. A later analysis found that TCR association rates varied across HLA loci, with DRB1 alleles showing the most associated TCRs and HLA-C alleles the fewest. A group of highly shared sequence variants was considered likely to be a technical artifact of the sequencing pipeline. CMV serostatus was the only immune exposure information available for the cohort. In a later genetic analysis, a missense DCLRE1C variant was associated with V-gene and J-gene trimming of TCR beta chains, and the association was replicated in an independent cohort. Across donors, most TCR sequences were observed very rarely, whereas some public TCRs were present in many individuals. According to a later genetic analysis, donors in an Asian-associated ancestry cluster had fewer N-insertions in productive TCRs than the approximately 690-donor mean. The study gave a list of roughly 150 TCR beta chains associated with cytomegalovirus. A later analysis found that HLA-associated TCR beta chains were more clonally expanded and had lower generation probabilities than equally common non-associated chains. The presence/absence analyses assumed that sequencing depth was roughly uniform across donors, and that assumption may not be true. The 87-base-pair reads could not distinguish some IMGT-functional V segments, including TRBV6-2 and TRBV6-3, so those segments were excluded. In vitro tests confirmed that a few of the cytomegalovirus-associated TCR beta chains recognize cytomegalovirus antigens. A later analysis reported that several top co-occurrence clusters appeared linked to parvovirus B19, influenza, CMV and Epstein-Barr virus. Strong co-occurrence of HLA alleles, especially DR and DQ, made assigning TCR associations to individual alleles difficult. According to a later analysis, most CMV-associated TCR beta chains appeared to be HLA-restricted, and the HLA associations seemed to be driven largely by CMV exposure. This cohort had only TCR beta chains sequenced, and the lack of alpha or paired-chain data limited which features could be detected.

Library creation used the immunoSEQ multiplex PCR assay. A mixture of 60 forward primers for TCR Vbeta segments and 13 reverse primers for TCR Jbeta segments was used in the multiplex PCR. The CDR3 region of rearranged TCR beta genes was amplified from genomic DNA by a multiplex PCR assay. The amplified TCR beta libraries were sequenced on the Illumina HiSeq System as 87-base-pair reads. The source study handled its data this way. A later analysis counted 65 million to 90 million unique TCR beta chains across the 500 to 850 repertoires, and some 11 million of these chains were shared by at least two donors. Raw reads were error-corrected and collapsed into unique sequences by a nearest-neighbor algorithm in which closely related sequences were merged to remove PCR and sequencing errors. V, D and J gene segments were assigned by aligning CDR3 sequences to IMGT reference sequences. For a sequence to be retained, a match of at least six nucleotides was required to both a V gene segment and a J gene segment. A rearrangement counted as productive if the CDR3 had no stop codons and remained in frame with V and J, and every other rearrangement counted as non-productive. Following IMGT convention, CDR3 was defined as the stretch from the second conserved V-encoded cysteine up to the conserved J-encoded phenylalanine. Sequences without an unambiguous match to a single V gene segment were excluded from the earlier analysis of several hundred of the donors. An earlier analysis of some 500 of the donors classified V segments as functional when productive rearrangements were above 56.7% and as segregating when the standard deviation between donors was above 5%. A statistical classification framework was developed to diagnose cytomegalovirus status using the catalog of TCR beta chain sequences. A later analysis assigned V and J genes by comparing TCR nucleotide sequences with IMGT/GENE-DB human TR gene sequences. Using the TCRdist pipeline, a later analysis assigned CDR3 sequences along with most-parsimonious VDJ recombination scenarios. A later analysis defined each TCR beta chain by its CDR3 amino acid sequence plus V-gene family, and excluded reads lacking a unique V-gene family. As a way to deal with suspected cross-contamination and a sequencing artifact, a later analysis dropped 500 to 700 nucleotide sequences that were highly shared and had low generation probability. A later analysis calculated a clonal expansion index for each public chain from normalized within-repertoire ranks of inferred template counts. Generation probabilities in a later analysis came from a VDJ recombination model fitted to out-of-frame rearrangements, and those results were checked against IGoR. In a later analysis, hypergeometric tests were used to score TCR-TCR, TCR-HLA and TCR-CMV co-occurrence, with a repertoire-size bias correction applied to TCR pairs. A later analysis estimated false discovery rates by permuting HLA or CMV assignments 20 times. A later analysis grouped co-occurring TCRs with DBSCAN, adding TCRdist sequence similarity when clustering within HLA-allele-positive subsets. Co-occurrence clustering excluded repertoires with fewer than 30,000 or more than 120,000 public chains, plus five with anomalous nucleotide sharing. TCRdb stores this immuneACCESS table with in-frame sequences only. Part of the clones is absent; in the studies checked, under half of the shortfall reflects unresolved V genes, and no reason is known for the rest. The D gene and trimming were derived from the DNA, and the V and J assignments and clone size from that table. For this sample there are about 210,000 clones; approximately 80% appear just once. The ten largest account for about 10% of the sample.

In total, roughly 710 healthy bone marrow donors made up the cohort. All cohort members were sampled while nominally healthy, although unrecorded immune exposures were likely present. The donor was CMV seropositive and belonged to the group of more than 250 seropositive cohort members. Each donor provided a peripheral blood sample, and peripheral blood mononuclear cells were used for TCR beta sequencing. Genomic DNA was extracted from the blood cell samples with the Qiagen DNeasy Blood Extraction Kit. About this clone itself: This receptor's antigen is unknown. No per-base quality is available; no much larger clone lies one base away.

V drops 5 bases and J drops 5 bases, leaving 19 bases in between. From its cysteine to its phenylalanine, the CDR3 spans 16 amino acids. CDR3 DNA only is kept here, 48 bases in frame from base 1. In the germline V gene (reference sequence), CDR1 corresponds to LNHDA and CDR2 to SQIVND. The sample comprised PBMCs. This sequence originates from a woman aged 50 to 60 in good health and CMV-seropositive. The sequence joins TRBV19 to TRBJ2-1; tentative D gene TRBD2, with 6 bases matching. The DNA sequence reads TGTGCCAGTAGTTCCCAGGGAGGACCGCTTGACAATGAGCAGTTCTTC. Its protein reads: CASSSQGGPLDNEQFF.